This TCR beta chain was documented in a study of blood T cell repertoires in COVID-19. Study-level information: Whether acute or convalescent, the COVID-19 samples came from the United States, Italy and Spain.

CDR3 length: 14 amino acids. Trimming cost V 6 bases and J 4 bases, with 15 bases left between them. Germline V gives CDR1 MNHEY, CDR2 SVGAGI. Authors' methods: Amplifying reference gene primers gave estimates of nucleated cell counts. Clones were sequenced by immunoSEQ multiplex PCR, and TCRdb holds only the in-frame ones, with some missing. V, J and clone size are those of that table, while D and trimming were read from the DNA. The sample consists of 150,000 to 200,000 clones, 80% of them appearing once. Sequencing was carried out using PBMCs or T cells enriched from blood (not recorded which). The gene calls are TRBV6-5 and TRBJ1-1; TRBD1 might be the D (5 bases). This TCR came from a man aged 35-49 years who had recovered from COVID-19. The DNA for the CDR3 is TGTGCCAGCAGGCGGCGGGGTGGGGGCACTGAAGCTTTCTTT. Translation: CASRRRGGGTEAFF.